These 10 T cell receptor beta chains were all obtained from the same sample, sequenced in a study of blood T cells in healthy people across ages. It was with a sample-barcoded 5' primer and a J-beta primer mix that a second PCR of roughly 7 to 12 cycles was run. MiXCR, run by TCRdb on the 5' RACE reads, gives a single entry per CDR3 protein. The table includes about 1,500,000 distinct CDR3 sequences, 42% detected once. Source material: blood. These receptors originate from a young woman in good health.

The chain joins TRBV6-6 to TRBJ1-2, with D perhaps TRBD1 (5 bases). Germline CDR1 and CDR2: MNHNY and SVGAGI (reference sequence). There are 16 residues in the CDR3. Between the trimmed V and J ends, which lost 5 bases and 0 bases, there was a span of 16 bases. In DNA, the CDR3 is TGTGCCAGCAGTCGGACCGGGGCAGAAGCTAACTATGGCTACACCTTC. Translating it yields CASSRTGAEANYGYTF.

This clonotype was recorded a few times. V is TRBV12-2 and J is TRBJ2-1; TRBD1 is taken as the D call from the table, unchecked against the DNA. TRBV12-2 is labeled a pseudogene. The CDR3 is 17 residues long. The CDR3 spells CASRPPFAGGGRNEQFF. The CDR3 bases are TGTGCAAGTCGCCCCCCTTTTGCGGGGGGGGGGCGGAATGAGCAGTTCTTC.

J is TRBJ2-7 and V is TRBV12-3 or TRBV12-4; 8 bases are a match to TRBD1. This CDR3 comprises 16 residues. Trimming took 6 bases from V and 4 from J; bases not matched to a gene: 14. The CDR3 nucleotides are TGTGCCAGCAGGAATACAGGGGGGCGAGGATCTTACGAGCAGTACTTC. Translated, it gives CASRNTGGRGSYEQYF.

The chain uses TRBV4-1 and TRBJ1-4, with unresolved D. Deletions cut 2 bases from V and 4 bases from J, with 8 bases between. This CDR3 has 14 amino acids. Germline V gives CDR1 MGHRA, CDR2 YSYEKL. DNA for the CDR3: TGCGCCAGCAGCCAATCCAGGATTAATGAAAAACTGTTTTTT. Protein product: CASSQSRINEKLFF.

The chain combines TRBV15 with TRBJ2-5; 9 positions agree with TRBD2. Looked up from germline, CDR1 is LNHNV and CDR2 is YYDKDF (reference sequence). This CDR3 is 19 amino acids long. V was clipped by 5 bases and J by 0 bases; unmatched bases: 16. The CDR3 nucleotides are TGTGCCACCAGCCAGCTAGCGGGGCTCCAAATGGGGTACCAAGAGACCCAGTACTTC. Translation: CATSQLAGLQMGYQETQYF.

This clonotype has just a few counts. This chain connects TRBV29-1 to TRBJ1-2; D might be TRBD1 (5 bases). The CDR3 has 14 residues. Between the trimmed V and J ends, which lost 7 bases and 4 bases, there was a span of 19 bases. Germline V gene lookup returns CDR1 SQVTM and CDR2 ANQGSEA. The CDR3 loop is CSADQVVGAYGYTF. In DNA form, the CDR3 reads TGCAGCGCCGACCAGGTCGTTGGGGCCTATGGCTACACCTTC. Based on the CDR3 plus reference TRBV29-1 and TRBJ1-2, the full variable domain is SAVISQKPSRDICQRGTSLTIQCQVDSQVTMMFWYRQQPGQSLTLIATANQGSEATYESGFVIDKFPISRPNLTFSTLTVSNMSPEDSSIYLCSADQVVGAYGYTFGSGTRLTVV.

This clonotype was found a few times. The V and J genes are TRBV6-2 or TRBV6-3 and TRBJ2-1, with 10 bases aligning to TRBD2. The CDR3 runs 15 residues. V trimming: 6 bases; J trimming: 4 bases; junction bases outside the gene matches: 6. Germline-derived CDR1 and CDR2 are MNHEY and SVGEGT. For the CDR3, the DNA is TGTGCCAGCAGAATAGCGGGAGGCCCATACAATGAGCAGTTCTTC. Translated, it gives CASRIAGGPYNEQFF.

The rearrangement uses TRBV20-1 and TRBJ2-7, with 10 bases that match TRBD1. The CDR3 sequence is 13 residues long. V shed 6 bases and J 7 bases; nucleotides not matched to a gene: 9. The germline CDR1 and CDR2 sequences are DFQATT and SNEGSKA (reference sequence). CDR3 sequence (DNA): TGCAGTGCGACAGGGGGCGCTTGGCTGGAGCAGTACTTC. Protein product: CSATGGAWLEQYF.

The V gene is TRBV20-1, the J gene TRBJ2-5; 11 bases fit TRBD2. This CDR3 has 14 residues. CDR1 DFQATT and CDR2 SNEGSKA come from the germline V gene (reference sequence). J was trimmed by 0 bases and V by 5 bases; bases with no gene match: 2. The CDR3 nucleotides read TGCAGTGCTTGGGGACTAGCGGACCAAGAGACCCAGTACTTC. Protein: CSAWGLADQETQYF.

Turning to this clonotype: This clone may be a read error of a much larger clone one base away. CDR3 in DNA: TGCAGCGTTGGCGGGCTCTGCTCCTACGAGCAGTACTTC. It translates to CSVGGLCSYEQYF. This chain connects TRBV29-1 to TRBJ2-7; tentatively, D is TRBD2 (5 bases). Trimming stripped 4 bases from V and 0 bases from J, with 10 bases between. The germline CDR1 and CDR2 sequences are SQVTM and ANQGSEA. The CDR3 loop spans 13 amino acids.